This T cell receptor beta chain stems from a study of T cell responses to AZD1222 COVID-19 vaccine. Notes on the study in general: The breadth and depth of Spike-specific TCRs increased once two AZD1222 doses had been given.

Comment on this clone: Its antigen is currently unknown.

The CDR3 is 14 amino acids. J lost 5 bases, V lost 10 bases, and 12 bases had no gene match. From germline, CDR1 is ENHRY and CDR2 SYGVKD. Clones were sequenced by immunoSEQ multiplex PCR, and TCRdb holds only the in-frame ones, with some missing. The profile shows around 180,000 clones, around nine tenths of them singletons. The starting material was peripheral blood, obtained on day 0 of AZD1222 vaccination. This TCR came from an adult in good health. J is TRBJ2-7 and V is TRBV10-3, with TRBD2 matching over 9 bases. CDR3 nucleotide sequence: TGTGCCACGAGGGACAGCGGGGGGTCCCACGAGCAGTACTTC. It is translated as CATRDSGGSHEQYF.